This T cell receptor beta chain was retrieved from a study of OX40 agonist ivuxolimab in advanced cancers. For the wider study: Ivuxolimab was a fully human IgG2 agonistic monoclonal antibody targeting the costimulatory receptor OX40 (CD134). Intravenous ivuxolimab was administered to patients every 2 weeks at six dose levels: 0.01, 0.1, 0.3, 1.5, 3 and 10 mg/kg. Of the roughly 54 dose-escalation patients, hepatocellular carcinoma was present in about 20, melanoma in around 15, renal cell carcinoma in 9 and head and neck cancer in 9. In the dose-escalation cohort, nearly 85% of patients were male, and the mean age was roughly 60 years with a range of roughly 23 to 79. Patients were allowed to have had prior anti-PD-1, anti-PD-L1 or anti-CTLA-4 therapy, and 30% to 50% of the dose-escalation patients had previously received checkpoint inhibitors. Three dose-escalation patients achieved partial responses, one with hepatocellular carcinoma and two with cutaneous melanoma. The point of sequencing TCRbeta in the periphery was to test whether ivuxolimab changed TCR sequence diversity and drove clonal T-cell expansion. The paper covers the monotherapy dose-escalation part of the phase I ivuxolimab trial, which included N ≈ 50 patients. Overall results and qualifications from the work: In the 0.1-3.0 mg/kg groups, partial responders had among the lowest normalized peripheral clonal expansion, particularly in CD8+ T cells. On average, CD8+ T cells showed more expanded clones than CD4+ T cells after ivuxolimab. Which antigens the clonally expanded peripheral T cells were specific for was not determined. Low levels of normalized T-cell clonal expansion were also seen in some patients who did not respond. At doses from 0.1 to 3.0 mg/kg, clonal expansion was seen in both CD4+ and CD8+ blood T cells between baseline and week 6.

On this clone: Its antigen remains undetermined. No much larger clonotype is one base removed from it; base qualities were not supplied.

Based on the germline V gene (reference sequence), the CDR1 and CDR2 sequences are MNHNY and SVGAGI. The CDR3 holds 13 amino acids from the cysteine to the phenylalanine. The kept DNA is CDR3 alone, 39 bases in frame from the first base. V sheds 4 bases and J sheds 3 bases, leaving 10 bases between their ends. Patients with autoimmune disease history or receiving systemic immunosuppression were excluded from the trial. In every dose cohort, peripheral blood was drawn for TCR sequencing at baseline, cycle 4 day 1, and cycle 7 day 1. Samples were obtained from an open-label, multicenter, first-in-human phase I dose-escalation trial of ivuxolimab. Adults with locally advanced or metastatic melanoma, renal cell carcinoma, hepatocellular carcinoma or head and neck squamous cell carcinoma were enrolled in the trial. CD4+ and CD8+ T cells were sorted separately from peripheral blood before TCR sequencing.

To sequence the TCRbeta CDR3 region, genomic DNA was isolated from the sorted cells. The immunoSEQ Assay was used for sequencing of TCRbeta CDR3 regions. The clones in this table, taken by TCRdb from immuneACCESS, are in-frame only. Not every clone is retained; where verified, under half of the shortfall comes from an unresolved V gene, and the cause of the rest is unknown. The sample table holds 15,000 to 25,000 clones, of which 65% to 70% were seen once. The ten largest clones take up 10% to 15% of the sample. This material consisted of CD4+ or CD8+ T cells sorted from blood, taken in a trial of the OX40 agonist ivuxolimab. The clonotype comes from an adult with an advanced solid tumor such as melanoma, head and neck, liver or kidney cancer. The rearrangement combines TRBV6-6 with TRBJ2-7, with the D gene not confidently named. The DNA sequence reads TGTGCCAGCAGTTCCTTATTAGTCTACGAGCAGTACTTC. Its product reads: CASSSLLVYEQYF.